Below, one T cell receptor beta chain is given with its context. With 6 bases removed from V and 6 bases from J, the gap between germline ends came to 18 bases. The CDR3 extends over 14 amino acids. The V gene's germline CDR1 is GTSNPN and CDR2 SVGIG (reference sequence). Under the authors' procedure: It was from reference gene primer amplification that nucleated cell counts were estimated. The protocol was immunoSEQ multiplex PCR, while the TCRdb copy is restricted to in-frame clones and leaves out a portion. D and trimming come from the DNA, and the V and J calls and clone size come from that table. Here the sample spans 150,000 or so clones, about 89% being singletons. These data belong to a study of blood T cell repertoires in COVID-19. Study-wide background: Italy, Spain and the United States were the sources of the convalescent and acute COVID-19 samples. From T cells, B-cell-depleted T cells, or PBMCs came the material, which was cDNA or gDNA.

The chain is built from TRBV30 and TRBJ1-3; D is unclear. The sequenced sample consisted of peripheral blood. The TCR comes from a man aged 60-69 years with COVID-19, enrolled during active disease. The DNA of the CDR3 is TGTGCCTGTCAAAACACCGCTGATAAAAACACCATATATTTT. Its protein is CACQNTADKNTIYF.